These T cell receptor beta chains were read from a single sample in a study of T cell clonotyping in hematopoietic cell transplantation. Sequencing was performed with immunoSEQ multiplex PCR; in TCRdb, only in-frame clones are kept and a portion is missing. Found here are fewer than 25,000 clones, around 90% of them singletons; the top ten hold 3% to 4%. The sample here was peripheral blood mononuclear cells, taken before stem cell transplant. The receptors stem from a man younger than 35 with biphenotypic leukemia. Some clones in this sample may be carry-over from other donors' samples. Both conserved end residues are part of each CDR3. D genes are given only for firm matches. The listing skips clone size in some rows; elsewhere it reads once, few, many or a size class.

j_gene: TRBJ2-7; d_gene: TRBD1; v_gene: TRBV29-1; abundance: .; CDR3aa: CSAEGTGNEQYF; CDR3nt: TGCAGCGCCGAAGGGACAGGGAACGAGCAGTACTTC
j_gene: TRBJ2-1; d_gene: .; v_gene: TRBV7-2; abundance: .; CDR3aa: CASSLVDEQFF; CDR3nt: TGTGCCAGCAGCTTAGTCGATGAGCAGTTCTTC
j_gene: TRBJ1-1; d_gene: TRBD1; v_gene: TRBV5-1; abundance: .; CDR3aa: CASSPEQGSRTEAFF; CDR3nt: TGCGCCAGCAGCCCGGAACAGGGGAGTCGCACTGAAGCTTTCTTT
j_gene: TRBJ2-5; d_gene: TRBD1; v_gene: TRBV6-6; abundance: once; CDR3aa: CAIDDRVGETQYF; CDR3nt: TGTGCCATCGATGACAGGGTAGGGGAGACCCAGTACTTC
j_gene: TRBJ1-5; d_gene: .; v_gene: TRBV19; abundance: .; CDR3aa: CATQLGRHNQPQHF; CDR3nt: TGTGCCACCCAATTGGGGCGGCACAATCAGCCCCAGCATTTT
j_gene: TRBJ1-2; d_gene: .; v_gene: TRBV7-9; abundance: .; CDR3aa: CASSPTLSGYTF; CDR3nt: TGTGCCAGCAGCCCTACCCTTAGTGGCTACACCTTC
j_gene: TRBJ2-7; d_gene: TRBD1; v_gene: TRBV6-5; abundance: .; CDR3aa: CASSYSSSGQWYEQYF; CDR3nt: TGTGCCAGCAGTTACTCATCCTCGGGACAGTGGTACGAGCAGTACTTC
j_gene: TRBJ1-6; d_gene: TRBD1; v_gene: TRBV2; abundance: .; CDR3aa: CASVALTGANSPLHF; CDR3nt: TGTGCCAGCGTAGCCTTGACAGGGGCTAATTCACCCCTCCACTTT
j_gene: TRBJ2-5; d_gene: TRBD1; v_gene: TRBV19; abundance: .; CDR3aa: CASSKRTGAQETQYF; CDR3nt: TGTGCCAGTAGTAAAAGGACAGGGGCCCAAGAGACCCAGTACTTC
j_gene: TRBJ1-1; d_gene: .; v_gene: TRBV27; abundance: .; CDR3aa: CASSPTEGTEAFF; CDR3nt: TGTGCCAGCAGTCCTACTGAGGGCACTGAAGCTTTCTTT
j_gene: TRBJ1-1; d_gene: .; v_gene: TRBV14; abundance: once; CDR3aa: CASSQMNTEAFF; CDR3nt: TGTGCCAGCAGCCAAATGAACACTGAAGCTTTCTTT
j_gene: TRBJ1-2; d_gene: TRBD1; v_gene: TRBV4-1; abundance: .; CDR3aa: CASSLRQGQNYGYTF; CDR3nt: TGCGCCAGCAGCCTAAGACAGGGGCAAAACTATGGCTACACCTTC
j_gene: TRBJ2-5; d_gene: .; v_gene: TRBV9; abundance: .; CDR3aa: CASSVGAGALQETQYF; CDR3nt: TGTGCCAGCAGCGTAGGTGCGGGGGCCCTCCAAGAGACCCAGTACTTC
j_gene: TRBJ1-2; d_gene: .; v_gene: TRBV2; abundance: .; CDR3aa: CAKERRGYTF; CDR3nt: TGTGCCAAGGAAAGGAGGGGCTACACCTTC
j_gene: TRBJ2-5; d_gene: TRBD1; v_gene: TRBV13; abundance: .; CDR3aa: CASSSGQGRQETQYF; CDR3nt: TGTGCCAGCAGCTCAGGACAGGGACGGCAAGAGACCCAGTACTTC
j_gene: TRBJ1-1; d_gene: .; v_gene: TRBV28; abundance: .; CDR3aa: CASSTPGYTNTEAFF; CDR3nt: TGTGCCAGCAGTACACCGGGATATACGAACACTGAAGCTTTCTTT
j_gene: TRBJ1-2; d_gene: .; v_gene: TRBV4-1; abundance: .; CDR3aa: CASSPSWRGPSNYGYTF; CDR3nt: TGCGCCAGCAGCCCTTCATGGAGGGGACCTTCTAACTATGGCTACACCTTC
j_gene: TRBJ2-7; d_gene: .; v_gene: TRBV27; abundance: .; CDR3aa: CASSSHRVSYEQYF; CDR3nt: TGTGCCAGCAGTTCTCACAGGGTCTCCTACGAGCAGTACTTC
j_gene: TRBJ1-6; d_gene: TRBD1; v_gene: TRBV13; abundance: .; CDR3aa: CASSTQGQSYNSPLHF; CDR3nt: TGTGCCAGCAGCACCCAGGGACAGTCATATAATTCACCCCTCCACTTT
j_gene: TRBJ1-3; d_gene: .; v_gene: TRBV6-5; abundance: .; CDR3aa: CASSYSGESGNTIYF; CDR3nt: TGTGCCAGCAGTTACAGTGGGGAATCTGGAAACACCATATATTTT
j_gene: TRBJ1-1; d_gene: TRBD1; v_gene: TRBV11-3; abundance: once; CDR3aa: CASSTGQGVNTEAFF; CDR3nt: TGTGCCAGCAGCACCGGACAGGGGGTAAACACTGAAGCTTTCTTT
j_gene: TRBJ1-5; d_gene: TRBD1; v_gene: TRBV19; abundance: once; CDR3aa: CAPRTGANQPQHF; CDR3nt: TGTGCCCCAAGGACAGGGGCCAATCAGCCCCAGCATTTT
j_gene: TRBJ1-1; d_gene: .; v_gene: TRBV5-1; abundance: .; CDR3aa: CASSLATSEGPAEAFF; CDR3nt: TGCGCCAGCAGCTTGGCAACCTCGGAGGGCCCAGCTGAAGCTTTCTTT
j_gene: TRBJ1-2; d_gene: TRBD1; v_gene: TRBV10-2; abundance: .; CDR3aa: CASSPLAGGYGYTF; CDR3nt: TGCGCCAGCAGTCCTCTTGCAGGGGGCTATGGCTACACCTTC
j_gene: TRBJ1-1; d_gene: .; v_gene: TRBV27; abundance: .; CDR3aa: CASTLGNEAFF; CDR3nt: TGTGCCAGCACCCTCGGTAATGAAGCTTTCTTT
j_gene: TRBJ1-5; d_gene: .; v_gene: TRBV30; abundance: .; CDR3aa: CAWSVGAGNQPQHF; CDR3nt: TGTGCCTGGAGTGTAGGGGCAGGCAATCAGCCCCAGCATTTT
j_gene: TRBJ1-3; d_gene: .; v_gene: TRBV5-1; abundance: .; CDR3aa: CASSLLPGVLLNTIYF; CDR3nt: TGCGCCAGCAGCTTGCTTCCGGGGGTCCTCTTGAACACCATATATTTT
j_gene: TRBJ1-4; d_gene: .; v_gene: TRBV5-4; abundance: .; CDR3aa: CASSLGRGREKLFF; CDR3nt: TGTGCCAGCAGCTTGGGGAGGGGACGAGAAAAACTGTTTTTT
j_gene: TRBJ1-1; d_gene: .; v_gene: TRBV2; abundance: .; CDR3aa: CASGIQPDMNTEAFF; CDR3nt: TGTGCCAGCGGTATCCAGCCAGATATGAACACTGAAGCTTTCTTT
j_gene: TRBJ1-2; d_gene: .; v_gene: TRBV4-2; abundance: .; CDR3aa: CASSQATGERGGYTF; CDR3nt: TGTGCCAGCAGCCAAGCGACAGGCGAAAGGGGTGGCTACACCTTC
j_gene: TRBJ1-4; d_gene: .; v_gene: TRBV5-1; abundance: .; CDR3aa: CASSNSGRDDEKLFF; CDR3nt: TGCGCCAGCAGCAACAGCGGCAGGGATGACGAAAAACTGTTTTTT
j_gene: TRBJ1-2; d_gene: TRBD1; v_gene: TRBV10-2; abundance: .; CDR3aa: CASSDSTGQGDGYTF; CDR3nt: TGCGCCAGCAGTGATTCTACCGGACAGGGAGATGGCTACACCTTC
j_gene: TRBJ2-5; d_gene: TRBD1; v_gene: TRBV4-2; abundance: .; CDR3aa: CASSQDGGTGGGGETQYF; CDR3nt: TGTGCCAGCAGCCAAGATGGCGGGACAGGGGGCGGCGGGGAGACCCAGTACTTC
j_gene: TRBJ1-2; d_gene: TRBD1; v_gene: TRBV5-1; abundance: .; CDR3aa: CASATGDYGYTF; CDR3nt: TGCGCCAGCGCGACAGGGGACTATGGCTACACCTTC
j_gene: TRBJ2-7; d_gene: .; v_gene: TRBV18; abundance: .; CDR3aa: CASSPPGGFSYEQYF; CDR3nt: TGTGCCAGCTCACCACCTGGGGGTTTTAGCTACGAGCAGTACTTC
j_gene: TRBJ2-2; d_gene: TRBD1; v_gene: TRBV5-1; abundance: .; CDR3aa: CASTGQSSSNTGELFF; CDR3nt: TGCGCCAGCACGGGACAGTCGTCATCGAACACCGGGGAGCTGTTTTTT
j_gene: TRBJ2-4; d_gene: TRBD1; v_gene: TRBV5-4; abundance: few; CDR3aa: CASSLGQGRNQYF; CDR3nt: TGTGCCAGCAGCCTCGGACAGGGACGGAATCAGTACTTC
j_gene: TRBJ2-5; d_gene: .; v_gene: TRBV6-5; abundance: .; CDR3aa: CASSYSFPPETQYF; CDR3nt: TGTGCCAGCAGTTACTCGTTTCCTCCCGAGACCCAGTACTTC
j_gene: TRBJ1-1; d_gene: .; v_gene: TRBV19; abundance: .; CDR3aa: CASIYYGVGTEAFF; CDR3nt: TGTGCCAGTATCTACTACGGGGTAGGAACTGAAGCTTTCTTT
j_gene: TRBJ1-2; d_gene: .; v_gene: TRBV5-4; abundance: .; CDR3aa: CASSLGGQRYGYTF; CDR3nt: TGTGCCAGCAGCTTAGGAGGACAGAGGTATGGCTACACCTTC
j_gene: TRBJ2-3; d_gene: TRBD2; v_gene: TRBV9; abundance: .; CDR3aa: CASSVTSGSTDTQYF; CDR3nt: TGTGCCAGCAGCGTGACTAGCGGGAGCACAGATACGCAGTATTTT
j_gene: TRBJ2-1; d_gene: .; v_gene: TRBV28; abundance: once; CDR3aa: CASRRGINSDEQFF; CDR3nt: TGTGCCAGCCGAAGAGGGATCAATTCTGATGAGCAGTTCTTC
j_gene: TRBJ1-5; d_gene: .; v_gene: TRBV19; abundance: once; CDR3aa: CASSIAGNQPQHF; CDR3nt: TGTGCCAGTAGTATAGCAGGGAATCAGCCCCAGCATTTT
j_gene: TRBJ1-2; d_gene: .; v_gene: TRBV7-9; abundance: .; CDR3aa: CASSDSEGRYTF; CDR3nt: TGTGCCAGCAGCGACAGCGAAGGCCGCTACACCTTC
j_gene: TRBJ1-6; d_gene: .; v_gene: TRBV19; abundance: .; CDR3aa: CASRWQGGSPLHF; CDR3nt: TGTGCCAGTAGATGGCAGGGAGGCTCACCCCTCCACTTT
j_gene: TRBJ2-2; d_gene: .; v_gene: TRBV5-1; abundance: .; CDR3aa: CASSRAGPLNGELFF; CDR3nt: TGCGCCAGCAGCAGGGCCGGACCATTAAACGGGGAGCTGTTTTTT
j_gene: TRBJ2-7; d_gene: .; v_gene: TRBV7-2; abundance: .; CDR3aa: CASSSFPRGGNNYEQYF; CDR3nt: TGTGCCAGCAGCTCTTTCCCCCGCGGCGGAAACAACTACGAGCAGTACTTC
j_gene: TRBJ1-1; d_gene: .; v_gene: TRBV11-3; abundance: .; CDR3aa: CASSLDLVREGEGTEAFF; CDR3nt: TGTGCCAGCAGCTTAGATCTAGTCAGGGAAGGAGAAGGAACTGAAGCTTTCTTT
j_gene: TRBJ2-1; d_gene: .; v_gene: TRBV20-1; abundance: .; CDR3aa: CSASSDNEQFF; CDR3nt: TGCAGTGCTAGTTCCGACAATGAGCAGTTCTTC
j_gene: TRBJ2-7; d_gene: TRBD1; v_gene: TRBV4-3; abundance: .; CDR3aa: CASSQQQGEGYEQYF; CDR3nt: TGCGCCAGCAGCCAACAGCAGGGGGAAGGCTACGAGCAGTACTTC
j_gene: TRBJ2-2; d_gene: TRBD1; v_gene: TRBV6-4; abundance: .; CDR3aa: CASSAAEGADTGELFF; CDR3nt: TGTGCCAGCAGTGCTGCCGAGGGGGCCGACACCGGGGAGCTGTTTTTT
j_gene: TRBJ1-5; d_gene: .; v_gene: TRBV19; abundance: once; CDR3aa: CASQEYNQPQHF; CDR3nt: TGTGCCAGTCAGGAGTACAATCAGCCCCAGCATTTT
j_gene: TRBJ2-1; d_gene: .; v_gene: TRBV5-1; abundance: .; CDR3aa: CASSSELLSYNEQFF; CDR3nt: TGCGCCAGCAGCTCCGAACTCCTCTCCTACAATGAGCAGTTCTTC
j_gene: TRBJ1-5; d_gene: .; v_gene: TRBV7-2; abundance: .; CDR3aa: CASSLEANQPQHF; CDR3nt: TGTGCCAGCAGCTTAGAAGCGAATCAGCCCCAGCATTTT
j_gene: TRBJ1-2; d_gene: .; v_gene: TRBV6-6; abundance: once; CDR3aa: CASSPKPGHANYGYTF; CDR3nt: TGTGCCAGCAGCCCGAAGCCGGGACACGCTAACTATGGCTACACCTTC
j_gene: TRBJ2-3; d_gene: .; v_gene: TRBV19; abundance: .; CDR3aa: CASVRSWGGDTQYF; CDR3nt: TGTGCCAGTGTGAGAAGTTGGGGAGGAGATACGCAGTATTTT
j_gene: TRBJ1-6; d_gene: .; v_gene: TRBV5-6; abundance: .; CDR3aa: CASSLRGLGNSPLHF; CDR3nt: TGTGCCAGCAGCTTGCGAGGGCTGGGTAATTCACCCCTCCACTTT